This passage covers 19 T cell receptor beta chains from one sample sequenced in a study of cytomegalovirus exposure and HLA in healthy donors (dated by TCRdb to about 2017). The library was made by the immunoSEQ multiplex PCR assay. Held by TCRdb, this immuneACCESS table contains in-frame sequences only and omits some clones. Under half of the omission traces to an unresolved V gene where checked; the cause of the rest is unknown. This sample holds 130,000 or so clones; about 90% were observed only once. Of the sample, approximately 3.5% falls within the top ten clones. Sample: PBMCs. Source of these receptors: a man aged 25 to 45 in good health and CMV-seronegative.

The rearrangement joins TRBV5-1 to TRBJ2-6; 7 bases line up with TRBD1. J was trimmed by 4 bases and V by 3 bases; bases with no gene match: 7. CDR1 is SGHRS, CDR2 YFSETQ, per germline. This CDR3 is built from 16 residues. The CDR3 sequence: CASSYRQGPGANVLTF. The CDR3 DNA sequence: TGCGCCAGCAGCTACCGACAGGGTCCCGGGGCCAACGTCCTGACTTTC.

This clone was counted only a few times. The chain links TRBV28 to TRBJ1-2; D uncertain. There are 11 residues in the CDR3. The V end was cut by 3 bases, the J end by 4 bases, with 3 bases between. The germline CDR1 and CDR2 sequences are MDHEN and SYDVKM. The DNA of the CDR3 is TGTGCCAGCAGTTTCGGCTATGGCTACACCTTC. Translating gives CASSFGYGYTF.

This rearrangement joins TRBV5-1 to TRBJ2-3; 10 nucleotides match TRBD2. The CDR3 is 15 amino acids. The junction had 1 base not matched to a gene; V was cut back by 0 bases and J by 3 bases. Germline V gene sequence: CDR1 SGHRS, CDR2 YFSETQ. The CDR3 sequence: CASSLELAGTDTQYF. For the CDR3, the DNA is TGCGCCAGCAGCTTGGAACTAGCGGGGACAGATACGCAGTATTTT.

The chain carries TRBV27 and TRBJ2-3, with 10 bases that match TRBD2. V was clipped by 6 bases and J by 0 bases; unmatched bases: 3. The CDR3 loop spans 15 amino acids. CDR1 and CDR2 from the germline V gene are MNHEY and SMNVEV (reference sequence). CDR3 DNA sequence: TGTGCCAGCAGGAGACTAGCGGGCAGCACAGATACGCAGTATTTT. Translation: CASRRLAGSTDTQYF.

The chain combines TRBV7-8 with TRBJ2-7; TRBD1 might be the D (5 bases). The germline V gene encodes CDR1 SGHVS and CDR2 FQNEAQ. The CDR3 length is 13 residues. Trimming pared 5 bases from V and 0 bases from J, leaving 8 bases between. The DNA of the CDR3 is TGTGCCAGCAGCGGAGACAGCTCCTACGAGCAGTACTTC. It is translated as CASSGDSSYEQYF.

The CDR3 region is CASSLNGGATDTQYF. CDR3 coding DNA: TGTGCCAGCAGCTTAAACGGGGGGGCCACAGATACGCAGTATTTT. This chain joins TRBV11-3 and TRBJ2-3; 8 positions agree with TRBD2. The germline gives CDR1 SGHNT, CDR2 YENEEA. Trimming at V came to 2 bases and at J to 2 bases, leaving 3 bases not matched to a gene. The CDR3 consists of 15 residues.

This chain uses TRBV5-1 with TRBJ2-1, with 9 bases that match TRBD1. The J segment lost 6 bases and the V segment lost 4 bases, leaving 2 bases of the junction unmatched. Germline V gene data show CDR1 as SGHRS and CDR2 as YFSETQ. The CDR3 has 13 amino acids. CDR3 sequence: CASSQGQGNEQFF. The CDR3 region has the DNA TGCGCCAGCAGCCAGGGACAGGGCAATGAGCAGTTCTTC. The full variable domain, completed using reference TRBV5-1 and TRBJ2-1, is KAGVTQTPRYLIKTRGQQVTLSCSPISGHRSVSWYQQTPGQGLQFLFEYFSETQRNKGNFPGRFSGRQFSNSRSEMNVSTLELGDSALYLCASSQGQGNEQFFGPGTRLTVL.

This clone was found once. The rearrangement uses TRBV23-1 and TRBJ2-5; the match to TRBD1 covers 8 bases. TRBV23-1 is given ORF status, its function remaining uncertain. Losses at the gene ends were 0 bases for V and 5 bases for J; bases not matched to a gene: 5. CDR3 length: 15 amino acids. This chain's CDR3 is CASSQSAGGGETQYF. CDR3 sequence (DNA): TGCGCCAGCAGTCAATCGGCAGGGGGCGGTGAGACCCAGTACTTC.

This clone was counted a few times. The chain employs TRBV7-2 and TRBJ1-6; TRBD1 matches 7 bases. The CDR3 loop spans 15 amino acids. Germline-derived CDR1 and CDR2 are SGHTA and FQGNSA. The V segment lost 4 bases and the J segment 7 bases; nucleotides outside the gene matches: 7. The CDR3 spells CASSSRQGGNSPLHF. The CDR3 coding sequence is TGTGCCAGCAGCTCCAGACAGGGTGGAAATTCACCCCTCCACTTT. The full variable domain, completed using reference TRBV7-2 and TRBJ1-6, is GAGVSQSPSNKVTEKGKDVELRCDPISGHTALYWYRQSLGQGLEFLIYFQGNSAPDKSGLPSDRFSAERTGGSVSTLTIQRTQQEDSAVYLCASSSRQGGNSPLHFGNGTRLTVT.

The chain links TRBV5-1 to TRBJ1-1; a possible D gene is TRBD1 (5 bases). V gave up 0 bases and J gave up 0 bases, with 9 bases separating them. Looked up from germline, CDR1 is SGHRS and CDR2 is YFSETQ. The length of the CDR3 is 15 residues. DNA of the CDR3: TGCGCCAGCAGCTTGGGGGGCGCGGTGAACACTGAAGCTTTCTTT. This codes for CASSLGGAVNTEAFF.

This clone was seen once. The V gene is TRBV9, the J gene TRBJ1-3; D gene unclear. Per the germline V gene, CDR1 is SGDLS and CDR2 is YYNGEE. With 0 bases removed from V and 0 bases from J, the gap between germline ends came to 10 bases. The CDR3 covers 16 residues. Here the CDR3 DNA reads TGTGCCAGCAGCGTAGGGCAGGCCCACTCTGGAAACACCATATATTTT. This translates into CASSVGQAHSGNTIYF.

This sequence joins TRBV6-1 and TRBJ1-5, with a possible D match to TRBD1 (5 bases). Germline CDR1 MNHNS, CDR2 SASEGT. This CDR3 contains 16 residues. Between the trimmed V and J ends, which lost 2 bases and 0 bases, there was a span of 11 bases. CDR3 region: CASSERDSYSNQPQHF. CDR3 in DNA: TGTGCCAGCAGTGAACGTGACAGCTATAGCAATCAGCCCCAGCATTTT.

This chain uses TRBV15 with TRBJ2-7; 7 nucleotides align to TRBD2. Trimming cost V 2 bases and J 6 bases; bases outside gene matches: 4. Germline CDR1 LNHNV, CDR2 YYDKDF (reference sequence). CDR3 length equals 13 residues. In nucleotides, the CDR3 is TGTGCCACCAGCAGACGTAGCGGGCGCGAGCAGTACTTC. Translated: CATSRRSGREQYF.

CDR3 DNA: TGTGCCAGCAGCTTAGGTCTGTATGGCTACACCTTC. This translates into CASSLGLYGYTF. The chain couples TRBV7-9 to TRBJ1-2; no definite D call. Germline V gene lookup returns CDR1 SEHNR and CDR2 FQNEAQ (reference sequence). This CDR3 is 12 amino acids long. The V and J ends lost 1 base and 5 bases respectively, with 5 bases between them.

The chain employs TRBV7-6 and TRBJ2-7, with a tentative D call TRBD2 (7 bases). This CDR3 is built from 18 residues. Germline V gene sequence: CDR1 SGHVS, CDR2 FNYEAQ. The V gene lost 5 bases and the J gene lost 1 base, with 24 bases spanning the gap. CDR3 sequence reads: CASSRPGRGPTISYEQYF. The CDR3 bases are TGTGCCAGCAGCCGACCGGGGCGGGGGCCTACTATTTCCTACGAGCAGTACTTC.

The J gene is TRBJ2-2, the V gene TRBV7-9; D is perhaps TRBD1 (6 bases). The CDR3 totals 16 residues. Germline V gives CDR1 SEHNR, CDR2 FQNEAQ (reference sequence). V was shortened by 5 bases and J by 1 base, with 14 bases between the two germline ends. In DNA form, the CDR3 reads TGTGCCAGCAGCCGTTCCGGGACAATGAACACCGGGGAGCTGTTTTTT. Protein product: CASSRSGTMNTGELFF.

This sequence joins TRBV5-1 and TRBJ1-2, with 10 nucleotides matching TRBD1. CDR1 and CDR2 from the germline V gene are SGHRS and YFSETQ. Trimming cost V 4 bases and J 11 bases; bases outside gene matches: 5. The CDR3 loop spans 12 amino acids. The chain's CDR3 is CASSLGQGGYTF. The CDR3 DNA sequence: TGCGCCAGCAGCCTCGGACAGGGGGGTTACACCTTC.

Here the CDR3 reads CAIPRSFYGYTF. Written as DNA, the CDR3 is TGTGCCATTCCTAGGAGCTTCTATGGCTACACCTTC. The V gene is TRBV7-9, the J gene TRBJ1-2; D is ambiguous. This CDR3 region has 12 residues. Trimming removed 10 bases from V and 4 bases from J, with 13 bases in between. The germline V gene has CDR1 SEHNR and CDR2 FQNEAQ (reference sequence).

This rearrangement joins TRBV5-1 to TRBJ2-1, with TRBD1 identical over 7 bases. V lost 4 bases and J lost 6; bases outside the gene matches: 7. This CDR3 comprises 14 residues. Per the germline V gene, CDR1 is SGHRS and CDR2 is YFSETQ. CDR3 sequence: CASSVPGQLNEQFF. In nucleotides, the CDR3 is TGCGCCAGCAGCGTACCGGGACAGCTCAATGAGCAGTTCTTC.